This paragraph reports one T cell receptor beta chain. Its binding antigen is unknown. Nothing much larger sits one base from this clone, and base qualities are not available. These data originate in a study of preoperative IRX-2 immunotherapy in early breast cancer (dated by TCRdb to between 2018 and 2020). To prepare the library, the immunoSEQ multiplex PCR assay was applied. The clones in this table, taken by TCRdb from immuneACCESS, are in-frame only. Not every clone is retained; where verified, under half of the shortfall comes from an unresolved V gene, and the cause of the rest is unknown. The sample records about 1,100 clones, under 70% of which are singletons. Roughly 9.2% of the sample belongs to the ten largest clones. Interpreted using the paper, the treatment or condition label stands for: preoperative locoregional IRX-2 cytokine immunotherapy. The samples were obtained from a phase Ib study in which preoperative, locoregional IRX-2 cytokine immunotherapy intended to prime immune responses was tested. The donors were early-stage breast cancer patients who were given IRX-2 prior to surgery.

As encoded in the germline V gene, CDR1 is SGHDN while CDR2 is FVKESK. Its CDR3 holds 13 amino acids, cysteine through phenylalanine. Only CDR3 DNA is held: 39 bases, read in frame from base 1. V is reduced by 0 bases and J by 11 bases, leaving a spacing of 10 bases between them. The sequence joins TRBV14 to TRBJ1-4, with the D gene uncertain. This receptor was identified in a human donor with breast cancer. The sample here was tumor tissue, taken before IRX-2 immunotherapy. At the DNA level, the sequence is TGTGCCAGCAGCCAAGATCCCCCTGGCAAACTGTTTTTT. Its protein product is CASSQDPPGKLFF.